The T cell receptor (beta chain) under discussion was sequenced for a study of blood T cell repertoires in COVID-19. For the study at large: In each case, the material was cDNA or gDNA derived from T cells, B-cell-depleted T cells, or PBMCs.

The germline CDR1 and CDR2 sequences are SEHNR and FQNEAQ (reference sequence). This CDR3 is built from 13 residues. Trimming shortened V by 3 bases and J by 2 bases, and 7 bases separated the two germline ends. Profiled with immunoSEQ multiplex PCR; TCRdb holds only in-frame clones, not every one. The profile shows some 320,000 clones, 88% of them singletons. This clonotype originated in a woman in her twenties or thirties who had recovered from COVID-19. The rearrangement uses TRBV7-9 and TRBJ2-5, with D unclear. The sequenced sample consisted of peripheral blood. The CDR3 loop is CASSFLSQETQYF. In DNA form, the CDR3 reads TGTGCCAGCAGCTTCCTCAGTCAAGAGACCCAGTACTTC.